The 15 T cell receptor beta chains below come from one sample, sequenced in a study of tumor and adjacent non-tumor tissue in lung cancer. TCRbeta libraries were built with three rounds of nested PCR, modified from ARM-PCR. TCRdb analysed the multiplex PCR reads with MiXCR anew, one entry per CDR3 protein. The profile shows about 93,000 distinct CDR3 sequences, around three fifths of them singletons. RNA was extracted from bulk tissue without any cell sorting. The sequenced sample was lung tumor tissue. The receptor source for this set is a man between 65 and 85 years old with non-small cell lung cancer.

This clonotype was recorded once. A much larger clone is a single base away; this may be a read error. The chain couples TRBV12-3 or TRBV12-4 to TRBJ2-7, with 12 bases lining up with TRBD1. This CDR3 has 12 residues. The DNA of the CDR3 is TGTGCCGTTGGGACAGGGGGCTACAAGCAGTACTTC. Protein product: CAVGTGGYKQYF.

A word on this clonotype: It may be a read error: a sequence one base away is much more abundant. The CDR3 ends on some other residue instead of the conserved phenylalanine or tryptophan, so this is likely a read error. This chain uses TRBV20-1 with TRBJ2-2, with TRBD1 matching over 8 bases. The CDR3 has 14 residues. With V trimmed by 6 bases and J by 3 bases, 6 bases remained unmatched. Germline V gene sequence: CDR1 DFQATT, CDR2 SNEGSKA (reference sequence). The CDR3 coding sequence is TGCAGTGCAAAGGACAGGGTGGACACCGGGGAGCTGTTTATT. It codes for CSAKDRVDTGELFI.

Remarks on this clonotype: This may come from a read error, since a much larger clone is one base off. The CDR3 nucleotides are TGTGCCAGCAGCTTGTCGACGGGACTTAGCAATCAGCCCCAGCATTTT. Protein: CASSLSTGLSNQPQHF. The chain links TRBV5-6 to TRBJ1-5; tentative D call: TRBD1 (5 bases). The CDR3 loop spans 16 amino acids. Trimming took off 1 base at V and 0 bases at J, with 11 bases between the two ends. CDR1 and CDR2 (germline): SGHDT, YYEEEE.

This clonotype was seen ten or more times. V is TRBV6-1 and J is TRBJ2-6; 7 bases agree with TRBD2. The length of the CDR3 is 17 residues. J gave up 0 bases and V 1 base, and 3 bases lay outside the gene matches. CDR1 is MNHNS and CDR2 is SASEGT in the germline V gene. CDR3 nucleotides: TGTGCCAGCAGTGAAGGACCGGGGGGCTCTGGGGCCAACGTCCTGACTTTC. Translated: CASSEGPGGSGANVLTF.

For this clonotype: The CDR3 carries no conserved terminal phenylalanine or tryptophan, so it likely arises from a read error. The limits of the CDR3 on the DNA are not certain, so only TCRdb's listed CDR3 is given. The chain uses TRBV12-3 or TRBV12-4 and TRBJ2-1; the table's D call TRBD1 went unverified against the DNA. The CDR3 spans 11 amino acids, including both terminal residues. The CDR3: CTSRQGAGLFL.

About this clonotype: The junction and the germline gene differ at one end; a read error may be behind it. This chain connects TRBV28 to TRBJ1-5; D is perhaps TRBD1 (6 bases). Germline CDR1 MDHEN, CDR2 SYDVKM. The CDR3 covers 13 residues. CDR3 coding DNA: TGCGCCAGCAGTTTCGGGGGGGGGCCAGCCCCAGCATTT. Its protein is CASSFGGGPAPAF.

Worth noting for this clonotype: The conserved closing phenylalanine or tryptophan is absent in this CDR3, likely reflecting a read error. No DNA is shown, since the ends of the CDR3 on it are uncertain; the CDR3 is the one TCRdb lists. The CDR3: CSTRTVSGNTTYV. This chain joins TRBV29-1 and TRBJ1-3; TRBD1, as called in the table, went unchecked against the DNA. Germline-derived CDR1 and CDR2 are SQVTM and ANQGSEA. Counting both end residues, the CDR3 totals 13 amino acids.

Worth noting for this clonotype: Germline and junction disagree at one end, which may indicate a read error. The genes are TRBV11-2 and TRBJ1-2, with 10 nucleotides matching TRBD1. In germline, CDR1 is SGHAT, CDR2 FQNNGV. The CDR3 consists of 16 residues. As DNA, the CDR3 is TGTGTCAGCAGCTTCCTGGGACAGGGGTCTAACTATGGCTACACCTTC. This gives the protein CVSSFLGQGSNYGYTF.

The V call is TRBV28, the J call TRBJ2-7; TRBD1 matches 9 bases. Germline assignment: CDR1 MDHEN and CDR2 SYDVKM. The CDR3 consists of 14 residues. The ends lost 6 bases at V and 0 bases at J; junction bases unmatched: 3. CDR3 bases: TGTGCCAGCAGGGGGACAGGGAGCTCCTACGAGCAGTACTTC. It translates to CASRGTGSSYEQYF.

Comments on this clonotype: A read error may produce the germline difference seen at one junction end. The chain employs TRBV4-1 and TRBJ2-6; possibly TRBD1 for D (6 bases). This CDR3 region has 22 residues. Germline values: CDR1 MGHRA, CDR2 YSYEKL. The CDR3 loop is CACSQDLYGPGTYNSGANVLTF. The CDR3 nucleotides are TGCGCCTGCAGCCAAGATCTATATGGACCCGGGACATATAACTCTGGGGCCAACGTCCTGACTTTC.

The V call is TRBV11-3, the J call TRBJ2-1; 10 nucleotides match TRBD2. This CDR3 region has 15 residues. Germline V lookup: CDR1 SGHNT, CDR2 YENEEA. The ends lost 9 bases at V and 5 bases at J; junction bases unmatched: 10. In DNA, the CDR3 is TGTGCCAGGAAGCTTCTAGCGGGGGTTAACAATGAGCAGTTCTTC. Translation: CARKLLAGVNNEQFF.

Points on this clonotype: A read error may be the cause here, since a much bigger clone is one base away. This chain connects TRBV28 to TRBJ1-5, with 8 bases matching TRBD1. CDR1 and CDR2 (germline): MDHEN, SYDVKM. The CDR3 loop spans 15 amino acids. The CDR3 DNA follows: TGTGCCAGCCTGGGACAGGACCTTAGCAATCAGCCCCAGCCTTTT. This sequence encodes CASLGQDLSNQPQPF.

This chain joins TRBV15 and TRBJ2-2; D gene uncertain. The CDR3 consists of 16 residues. Trimming shortened V by 1 base and J by 5 bases, and 14 bases separated the two germline ends. Germline V gene sequence: CDR1 LNHNV, CDR2 YYDKDF (reference sequence). CDR3 bases: TGTGCCACCAGCAGAGGAACATCGGAGAGAACCGGGGAGCTGTTTTTT. The encoded protein is CATSRGTSERTGELFF.

This clonotype was recorded a few times. Since the CDR3 does not end with the conserved phenylalanine or tryptophan, this likely comes from a read error. V and J are TRBV6-5 and TRBJ2-2, with 8 bases aligning to TRBD1. There are 14 residues in the CDR3. The V gene's germline CDR1 is MNHEY and CDR2 SVGAGI. As DNA, the CDR3 is TGTCCCAGTAGTGGGCAGGGGGCCGCCGGGGAGCTGTTTTTG. This codes for CPSSGQGAAGELFL.

The rearrangement joins TRBV12-3 or TRBV12-4 to TRBJ2-2, with TRBD2 matching 9 bases. V was pared by 11 bases and J by 9 bases, with 19 bases of the junction left unmatched. CDR3 length: 16 residues. The CDR3 region is CAGNFGAGGGTRELFF. In DNA form, the CDR3 reads TGTGCCGGCAATTTCGGCGCGGGAGGGGGGACCAGGGAGCTGTTTTTT.